This TCR beta chain is drawn from a study of cytomegalovirus exposure and HLA in healthy donors. PCR used 60 Vbeta primers and 13 Jbeta primers. Here immunoSEQ multiplex PCR was the method, and the copy in TCRdb shows in-frame clones only, minus some. The sample lists some 120,000 clones; 70% to 75% were seen once. Points from the study as a whole: A later analysis linked a missense DCLRE1C variant to TCR beta V- and J-gene trimming. A further, later analysis showed that HLA-associated TCR beta chains (compared with equally common others) were more clonally expanded. On later analysis, the bulk of CMV-associated TCR beta chains appeared to be HLA-restricted.

A remark on this clone: Its antigen is as yet unknown.

V was shortened by 4 bases and J by 7 bases, with 17 bases between the two germline ends. The germline gives CDR1 SGDLS, CDR2 YYNGEE. The CDR3 is made up of 15 amino acids. The clonotype comes from a woman aged 40 to 55 in good health and CMV-seropositive. The rearrangement joins TRBV9 to TRBJ2-2; tentatively, D is TRBD1 (5 bases). Source material: PBMCs. CDR3 sequence reads: CASSPQGDVGGELFF. In DNA form, the CDR3 reads TGTGCCAGCAGCCCCCAGGGCGATGTTGGCGGGGAGCTGTTTTTT.